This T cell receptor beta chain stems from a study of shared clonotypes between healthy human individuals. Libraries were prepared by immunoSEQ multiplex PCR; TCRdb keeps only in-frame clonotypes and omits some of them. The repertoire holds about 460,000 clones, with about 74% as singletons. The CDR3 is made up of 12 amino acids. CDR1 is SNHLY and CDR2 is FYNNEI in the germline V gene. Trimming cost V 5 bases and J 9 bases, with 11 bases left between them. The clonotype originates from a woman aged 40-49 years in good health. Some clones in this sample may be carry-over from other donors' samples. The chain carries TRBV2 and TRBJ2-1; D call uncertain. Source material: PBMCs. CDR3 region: CASSLIASEQFF. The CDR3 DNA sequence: TGTGCCAGCAGTCTAATAGCTAGTGAGCAGTTCTTC.